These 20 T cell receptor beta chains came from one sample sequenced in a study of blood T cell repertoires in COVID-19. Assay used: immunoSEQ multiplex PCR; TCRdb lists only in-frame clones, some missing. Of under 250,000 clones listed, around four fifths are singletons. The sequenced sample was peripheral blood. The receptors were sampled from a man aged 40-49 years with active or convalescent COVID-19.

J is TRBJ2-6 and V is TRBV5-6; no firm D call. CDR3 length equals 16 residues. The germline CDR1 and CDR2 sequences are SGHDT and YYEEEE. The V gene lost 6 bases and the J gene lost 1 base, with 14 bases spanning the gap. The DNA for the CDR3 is TGTGCCAGCACCGAGAGGCCGATATCTGGGGCCAACGTCCTGACTTTC. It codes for CASTERPISGANVLTF. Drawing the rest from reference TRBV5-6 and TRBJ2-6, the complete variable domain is DAGVTQSPTHLIKTRGQQVTLRCSPKSGHDTVSWYQQALGQGPQFIFQYYEEEERQRGNFPDRFSGHQFPNYSSELNVNALLLGDSALYLCASTERPISGANVLTFGAGSRLTVL.

The CDR3 protein is CASSVKGLAEITDTQYF. CDR3 nucleotides: TGTGCCAGTAGTGTTAAGGGACTAGCGGAAATCACAGATACGCAGTATTTT. The chain couples TRBV19 to TRBJ2-3; 11 nucleotides align to TRBD2. V trimming: 5 bases; J trimming: 2 bases; junction bases outside the gene matches: 9. CDR1 is LNHDA and CDR2 is SQIVND in the germline V gene (reference sequence). The CDR3 covers 17 residues.

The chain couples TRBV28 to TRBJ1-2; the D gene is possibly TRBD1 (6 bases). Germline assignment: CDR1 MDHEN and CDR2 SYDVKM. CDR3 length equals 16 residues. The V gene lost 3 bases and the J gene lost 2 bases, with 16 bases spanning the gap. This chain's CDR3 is CASSFVGGQGNYGYTF. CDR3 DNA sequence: TGTGCCAGCAGTTTCGTCGGGGGGCAGGGGAACTATGGCTACACCTTC.

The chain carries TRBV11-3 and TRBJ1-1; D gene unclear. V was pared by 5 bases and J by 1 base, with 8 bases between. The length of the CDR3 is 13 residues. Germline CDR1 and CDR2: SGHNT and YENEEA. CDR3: CASSHIWNTEAFF. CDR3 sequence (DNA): TGTGCCAGCAGCCACATCTGGAACACTGAAGCTTTCTTT.

The CDR3 coding sequence is TGTGCCAGCTCACCACAGTTCAGGGAGGGCAATCAGCCCCAGCATTTT. It is translated as CASSPQFREGNQPQHF. The chain uses TRBV18 and TRBJ1-5, with a possible D match to TRBD1 (5 bases). Germline V lookup: CDR1 KGHSH, CDR2 LQKENI. The CDR3 contains 16 residues. V shed 1 base and J shed 2 bases, with 12 bases lying between them.

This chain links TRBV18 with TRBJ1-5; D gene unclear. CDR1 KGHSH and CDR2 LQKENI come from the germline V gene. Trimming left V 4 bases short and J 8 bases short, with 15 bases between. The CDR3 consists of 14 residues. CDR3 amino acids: CASSLRPTGEPQHF. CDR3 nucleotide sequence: TGTGCCAGCTCACTGCGGCCGACCGGAGAGCCCCAGCATTTT.

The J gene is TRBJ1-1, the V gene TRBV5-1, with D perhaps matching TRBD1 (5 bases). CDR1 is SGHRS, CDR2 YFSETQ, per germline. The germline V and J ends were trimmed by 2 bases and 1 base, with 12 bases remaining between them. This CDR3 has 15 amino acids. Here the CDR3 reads CASSFPGGSNTEAFF. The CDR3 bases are TGCGCCAGCAGCTTTCCGGGGGGATCGAACACTGAAGCTTTCTTT.

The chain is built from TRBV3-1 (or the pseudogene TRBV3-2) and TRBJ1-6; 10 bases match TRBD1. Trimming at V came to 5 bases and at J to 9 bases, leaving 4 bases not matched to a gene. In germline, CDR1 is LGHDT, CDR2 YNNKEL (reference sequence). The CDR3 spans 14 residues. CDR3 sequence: CASSGDRGGSPLHF. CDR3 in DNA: TGTGCCAGCAGCGGGGACAGGGGAGGTTCACCCCTCCACTTT.

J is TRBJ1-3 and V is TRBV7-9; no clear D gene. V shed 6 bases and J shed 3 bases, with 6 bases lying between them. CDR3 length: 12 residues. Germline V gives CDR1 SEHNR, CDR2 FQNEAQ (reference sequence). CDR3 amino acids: CASRGNGNTIYF. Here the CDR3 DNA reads TGTGCCAGCAGGGGCAATGGAAACACCATATATTTT.

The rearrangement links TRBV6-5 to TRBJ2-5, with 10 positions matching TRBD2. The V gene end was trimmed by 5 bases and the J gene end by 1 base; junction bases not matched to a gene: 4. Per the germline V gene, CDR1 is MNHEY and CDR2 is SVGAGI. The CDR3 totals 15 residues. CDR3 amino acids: CASSRAGGGQETQYF. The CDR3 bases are TGTGCCAGCAGTCGAGCGGGGGGGGGCCAAGAGACCCAGTACTTC.

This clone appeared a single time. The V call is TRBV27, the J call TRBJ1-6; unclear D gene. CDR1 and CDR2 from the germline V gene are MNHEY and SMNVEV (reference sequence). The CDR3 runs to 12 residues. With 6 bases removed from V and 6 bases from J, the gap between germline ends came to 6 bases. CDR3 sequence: CASRTANSPLHF. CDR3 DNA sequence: TGTGCCAGCAGGACTGCTAATTCACCCCTCCACTTT.

The CDR3 spells CASIKGQGHTEAFF. DNA for the CDR3: TGTGCCAGTATTAAGGGACAGGGGCACACTGAAGCTTTCTTT. This chain joins TRBV19 and TRBJ1-1, with 10 bases lining up with TRBD1. This CDR3 region has 14 residues. V lost 7 bases and J lost 3; bases outside the gene matches: 5. Germline CDR1 LNHDA, CDR2 SQIVND (reference sequence).

The CDR3 sequence is CASSLAGSLYEQYF. CDR3 nucleotides: TGCGCCAGCAGCTTGGCAGGTTCGCTCTACGAGCAGTACTTC. The chain employs TRBV5-1 and TRBJ2-7; D remains unclear. CDR1 SGHRS and CDR2 YFSETQ come from the germline V gene. Trimming left V 0 bases short and J 3 bases short, with 10 bases between. CDR3 length: 14 amino acids.

The CDR3 DNA reads TGTGCCAGTAGTTCCACAGGAGAAAGCCTTCTGATATACTTC. It encodes CASSSTGESLLIYF. This chain uses TRBV19 with TRBJ2-5; possibly TRBD1 for D (5 bases). The CDR3 runs 14 residues. V gave up 5 bases and J gave up 14 bases, with 24 bases separating them. Germline CDR1 is LNHDA and CDR2 is SQIVND (reference sequence).

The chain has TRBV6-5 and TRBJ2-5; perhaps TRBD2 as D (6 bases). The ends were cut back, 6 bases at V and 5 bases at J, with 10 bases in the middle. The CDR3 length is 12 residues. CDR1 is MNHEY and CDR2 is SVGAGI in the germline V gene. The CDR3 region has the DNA TGTGCCAGCAGATCAGGGAGGGAGACCCAGTACTTC. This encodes CASRSGRETQYF.

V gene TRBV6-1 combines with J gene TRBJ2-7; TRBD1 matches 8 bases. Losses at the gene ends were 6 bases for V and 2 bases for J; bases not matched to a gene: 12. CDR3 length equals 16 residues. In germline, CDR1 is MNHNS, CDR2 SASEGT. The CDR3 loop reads CASSESQGAHPYEQYF. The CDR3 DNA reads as TGTGCCAGCAGCGAATCCCAGGGGGCGCACCCCTACGAGCAGTACTTC.

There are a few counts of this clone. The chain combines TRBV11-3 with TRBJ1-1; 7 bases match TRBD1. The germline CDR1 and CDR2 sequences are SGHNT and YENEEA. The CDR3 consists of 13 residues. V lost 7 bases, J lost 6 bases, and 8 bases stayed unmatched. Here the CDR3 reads CASTRGLISEAFF. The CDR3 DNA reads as TGTGCCAGCACGAGGGGGCTTATTTCTGAAGCTTTCTTT.

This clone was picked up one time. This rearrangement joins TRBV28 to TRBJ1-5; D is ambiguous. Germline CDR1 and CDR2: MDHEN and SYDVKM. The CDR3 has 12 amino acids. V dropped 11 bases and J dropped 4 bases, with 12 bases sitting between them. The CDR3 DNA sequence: TGTGCCTGGAATTCTAGGAATCAGCCCCAGCATTTT. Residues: CAWNSRNQPQHF. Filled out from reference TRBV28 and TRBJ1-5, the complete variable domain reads DVKVTQSSRYLVKRTGEKVFLECVQDMDHENMFWYRQDPGLGLRLIYFSYDVKMKEKGDIPEGYSVSREKKERFSLILESASTNQTSMYLCAWNSRNQPQHFGDGTRLSIL.

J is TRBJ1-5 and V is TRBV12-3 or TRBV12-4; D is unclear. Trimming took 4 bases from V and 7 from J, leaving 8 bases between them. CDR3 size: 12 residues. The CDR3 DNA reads TGTGCCAGCAGTTCCAATTTGCAGCCCCAGCATTTT. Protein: CASSSNLQPQHF.

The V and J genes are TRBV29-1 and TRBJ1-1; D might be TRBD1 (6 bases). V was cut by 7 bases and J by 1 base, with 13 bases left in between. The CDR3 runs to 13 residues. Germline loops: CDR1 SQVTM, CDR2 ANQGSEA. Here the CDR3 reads CSGGGRTNTEAFF. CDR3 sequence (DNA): TGCAGCGGAGGGGGACGGACGAACACTGAAGCTTTCTTT.